A single sample gave rise to the 5 T cell receptor beta chains below, sequenced in a study of cytomegalovirus exposure and HLA in healthy donors. PCR amplification relied on 60 Vbeta primers (plus 13 Jbeta primers). Here immunoSEQ multiplex PCR was the method, and the copy in TCRdb shows in-frame clones only, minus some. The repertoire consists of under 200,000 clones, with around 80% occurring once and the leading ten covering roughly 7.6%. The specimen was PBMCs. These receptors all come from a woman aged 40 to 50 in good health and CMV-seropositive.

This clone was picked up a small number of times. This chain uses TRBV28 with TRBJ1-2; tentative D call: TRBD1 (5 bases). V lost 9 bases and J 5 bases, leaving 28 bases between the germline ends. This CDR3 spans 17 amino acids. Germline lookup yields CDR1 MDHEN and CDR2 SYDVKM. The CDR3 here is CASGGASVALGWYGYTF. The CDR3 DNA reads as TGTGCCAGTGGAGGGGCGTCCGTAGCTCTGGGATGGTATGGCTACACCTTC.

The chain links TRBV11-2 to TRBJ2-3; 7 nucleotides align to TRBD2. This CDR3 is built from 15 residues. The germline V gene encodes CDR1 SGHAT and CDR2 FQNNGV. V was pared by 5 bases and J by 0 bases, with 5 bases of the junction left unmatched. For the CDR3, the DNA is TGTGCCAGCAGCCCCCGCGGGAGTAGCACAGATACGCAGTATTTT. It encodes CASSPRGSSTDTQYF.

The chain links TRBV27 to TRBJ2-2; 10 nucleotides agree with TRBD1. CDR3 length: 15 residues. Losses at the gene ends were 7 bases for V and 4 bases for J; bases not matched to a gene: 6. Per germline, CDR1 MNHEY and CDR2 SMNVEV (reference sequence). CDR3 sequence reads: CASKLGQGFTGELFF. CDR3 bases: TGTGCCAGCAAACTGGGACAGGGGTTCACCGGGGAGCTGTTTTTT.

This clone was seen once. The chain uses TRBV9 and TRBJ2-1, with TRBD1 as a possible D gene (5 bases). The CDR3 has 14 residues. Trimming removed 3 bases at V and 1 base at J, with 8 bases between. Germline lookup yields CDR1 SGDLS and CDR2 YYNGEE. Written as DNA, the CDR3 is TGTGCCAGCAGCGCGACAGTTTCCTACAATGAGCAGTTCTTC. Encoded protein: CASSATVSYNEQFF.

The chain couples TRBV7-6 to TRBJ2-1; D is uncertain. The CDR3 runs 17 residues. V was pared by 0 bases and J by 0 bases, with 12 bases between. Germline V gene data show CDR1 as SGHVS and CDR2 as FNYEAQ. CDR3 coding DNA: TGTGCCAGCAGCTTAGCACCTCCTGGTAGCTCCTACAATGAGCAGTTCTTC. Protein product: CASSLAPPGSSYNEQFF.